Listed here are 3 T cell receptor beta chains from one sample, sequenced in a study of blood T cell repertoires in COVID-19. Sequenced by immunoSEQ multiplex PCR; TCRdb stores in-frame clones only, minus some. The table lists tens of thousands of clones, approximately 84% of them singletons, with 8% to 10% in the top ten. The sample consisted of peripheral blood. The source is a man older than 75 with COVID-19, enrolled during active disease.

The V gene is TRBV19, the J gene TRBJ2-1; TRBD2 is a possible D gene (6 bases). The CDR3 extends over 13 amino acids. CDR1 and CDR2 (germline): LNHDA, SQIVND (reference sequence). V was shortened by 2 bases and J by 7 bases, with 9 bases between the two germline ends. This chain's CDR3 is CASSILRGNEQFF. The DNA for the CDR3 is TGTGCCAGTAGTATACTACGGGGGAATGAGCAGTTCTTC. Looking up the rest from reference TRBV19 and TRBJ2-1 gives the full variable domain: DGGITQSPKYLFRKEGQNVTLSCEQNLNHDAMYWYRQDPGQGLRLIYYSQIVNDFQKGDIAEGYSVSREKKESFPLTVTSAQKNPTAFYLCASSILRGNEQFFGPGTRLTVL.

The chain is built from TRBV18 and TRBJ1-1, with 9 bases aligning to TRBD1. Germline V gene data show CDR1 as KGHSH and CDR2 as LQKENI. The CDR3 loop spans 15 amino acids. Losses at the gene ends were 3 bases for V and 4 bases for J; bases not matched to a gene: 6. The CDR3 DNA reads as TGTGCCAGCTCACCGGGACAGGGATCCGGCACTGAAGCTTTCTTT. Protein product: CASSPGQGSGTEAFF.

V and J are TRBV6-2 or TRBV6-3 and TRBJ2-2; D ambiguous. CDR1 and CDR2 (germline): MNHEY, SVGEGT. This CDR3 spans 16 amino acids. The V end lost 2 bases, the J end lost 2 bases, and 12 bases lay between the germline ends. The CDR3 loop reads CASSYPRRSNTGELFF. Here the CDR3 DNA reads TGTGCCAGCAGTTACCCCCGTCGGTCCAACACCGGGGAGCTGTTTTTT.